This T cell receptor (beta chain) was identified in a study of spatial heterogeneity in lung cancer. Whole-study results and caveats: Blood contained ubiquitous expanded tumor TCRs more at resection than at follow-up.

Time point indicated: sample taken at primary tumor resection. This clonotype was counted a few times. Its antigen is undetermined. Each CDR3 protein gets one entry after TCRdb re-called the 5' RACE reads with MiXCR. The sample has 48,000 or so distinct CDR3 sequences, less than 6% seen once. The receptor was isolated from a male donor with early-stage non-small cell lung cancer. The sequenced sample was PBMCs, obtained at surgery.

The CDR3 here is CASSLAGLASDTQYF. DNA of the CDR3: TGTGCCAGCAGCCTGGCGGGACTAGCGTCGGATACGCAGTATTTT. The chain combines TRBV7-2 with TRBJ2-3, with 10 bases aligning to TRBD2. The CDR3 runs to 15 residues. Germline CDR1 reads SGHTA; CDR2 reads FQGNSA. The V and J ends lost 5 bases and 6 bases, in that order; junction bases with no gene match: 8.